These T cell receptor beta chains were read from a single sample in a study of CD8 T cells in ankylosing spondylitis. MiXCR, applied by TCRdb to the 5' RACE reads, yields one record per CDR3 protein. This table holds a few hundred thousand distinct CDR3 sequences, less than 9.5% found once. Source material: blood, either unsorted or a sorted T cell fraction (not recorded which). These receptors all stem from a male donor with ankylosing spondylitis. CDR3s include the opening cysteine and the closing phenylalanine or tryptophan. The order of the fields is V gene, clone size, J gene, D gene, CDR3 protein, CDR3 DNA. A D gene is named only where the DNA matches it firmly. The size of a clone is reported for some rows only, either as once, few or many, or as a class for expanded clones.

>TRBV20-1|many|TRBJ2-7|TRBD2
CSAFLAGDGREQYF
TGCAGTGCTTTTCTAGCGGGAGACGGGCGCGAGCAGTACTTC
>TRBV30|few|TRBJ2-7|TRBD2
CAWTLAGVTPSEQYF
TGTGCCTGGACCTTGGCGGGGGTAACCCCATCCGAGCAGTACTTC
>TRBV28|-|TRBJ2-7|-
CATRSLTAYEQYF
TGTGCCACCAGATCTCTAACGGCCTACGAGCAGTACTTC
>TRBV24-1|few|TRBJ2-1|-
CATSDLADEQFF
TGTGCCACCAGTGATTTGGCGGATGAGCAGTTCTTC
>TRBV5-1|many|TRBJ2-1|TRBD2
CASSLAGGPHEQFF
TGCGCCAGCAGCTTGGCGGGAGGGCCGCATGAGCAGTTCTTC
>TRBV7-8|few|TRBJ2-1|-
CASSFPQGYEQFF
TGTGCCAGCAGCTTCCCCCAGGGATATGAGCAGTTCTTC
>TRBV24-1|-|TRBJ2-1|TRBD2
CATSDPGLAGVSAQFF
TGTGCCACCAGTGATCCGGGACTAGCGGGAGTTTCAGCGCAGTTCTTC
>TRBV18|-|TRBJ2-7|-
CASSLRTDYYEQYF
TGTGCCAGCTCACTTCGGACGGATTACTACGAGCAGTACTTC
>TRBV5-6|many|TRBJ2-7|-
CASLRDTVGEQYF
TGTGCCAGCTTGCGGGATACTGTCGGCGAGCAGTACTTC
>TRBV5-1|-|TRBJ2-1|TRBD2
CASSLAKIPGLAGENEQFF
TGCGCCAGCAGCTTGGCCAAGATCCCGGGACTAGCGGGAGAAAATGAGCAGTTCTTC
>TRBV6-5|few|TRBJ1-4|TRBD1
CASSYQDRDEKLFF
TGTGCCAGCAGTTACCAGGACAGGGACGAAAAACTGTTTTTT
>TRBV9|many|TRBJ1-1|-
CASSPVGARFTEAFF
TGTGCCAGCAGCCCGGTAGGGGCGCGTTTCACTGAAGCTTTCTTT
>TRBV19|-|TRBJ2-2|TRBD1
CATRQGAGTGELFF
TGTGCCACCAGGCAGGGGGCCGGGACCGGGGAGCTGTTTTTT
>TRBV7-3|many|TRBJ2-3|TRBD1
CASSSQGASTDTQYF
TGTGCCAGCAGCTCACAGGGGGCAAGCACAGATACGCAGTATTTT
>TRBV29-1|few|TRBJ2-5|-
CSVSQGLETQYF
TGCAGCGTTTCACAGGGTCTGGAGACCCAGTACTTC
>TRBV11-1|-|TRBJ2-7|-
CASSSLGPDLRDFSYEQYF
TGTGCCAGCAGCTCCCTAGGTCCCGACTTGCGGGACTTCTCCTACGAGCAGTACTTC
>TRBV18|few|TRBJ1-3|TRBD1
CASSPRQGITGNTIYF
TGTGCCAGCTCACCAAGACAGGGTATCACTGGAAACACCATATATTTT
>TRBV6-1|few|TRBJ2-1|-
CASTRSDPSYNEQFF
TGTGCCAGCACCCGGAGTGACCCCTCCTACAATGAGCAGTTCTTC
>TRBV28|many|TRBJ2-1|-
CASSLPYSIPYNEQFF
TGTGCCAGCAGTTTACCCTACAGCATTCCCTACAATGAGCAGTTCTTC
>TRBV7-9|many|TRBJ2-5|TRBD2
CASAGLAGETQYF
TGTGCCAGCGCGGGACTAGCGGGGGAGACCCAGTACTTC
>TRBV7-9|few|TRBJ2-5|-
CASSPDASRQTQYF
TGTGCCAGCAGCCCTGACGCCTCCCGGCAGACCCAGTACTTC
>TRBV29-1|few|TRBJ2-7|-
CSVEGGRQEPYEQYF
TGCAGCGTCGAAGGGGGTAGGCAGGAGCCCTACGAGCAGTACTTC
>TRBV20-1|-|TRBJ2-3|-
CSARGPDTQYF
TGCAGTGCTAGAGGCCCGGATACGCAGTATTTT
>TRBV12-5|few|TRBJ1-5|-
CASGARGSDQPQHF
TGTGCTAGTGGGGCCAGGGGTTCCGATCAGCCCCAGCATTTT
>TRBV6-1|-|TRBJ2-5|-
CASSDHLTSPLETQYF
TGTGCCAGCAGTGACCACCTGACCTCGCCGCTCGAGACCCAGTACTTC
>TRBV2|many|TRBJ1-1|TRBD1
CASRTGVAFF
TGTGCCAGCCGGACAGGGGTGGCTTTCTTT
>TRBV12-3/TRBV12-4|-|TRBJ2-2|-
CASSFDMVNGNTGELFF
TGTGCCAGCAGTTTTGACATGGTTAATGGCAACACCGGGGAGCTGTTTTTT
>TRBV7-9|-|TRBJ1-2|TRBD1
CASSLVTGEYYGYTF
TGTGCCAGCAGCTTAGTCACAGGGGAATACTATGGCTACACCTTC
>TRBV3-1|many|TRBJ1-3|-
CASSRDPVSVNTIYF
TGTGCCAGCAGCCGGGACCCTGTTTCGGTAAACACCATATATTTT
>TRBV28|few|TRBJ2-3|TRBD2
CASSLRVAGVETDTQYF
TGTGCCAGCAGTTTAAGGGTAGCGGGAGTGGAGACAGATACGCAGTATTTT
>TRBV4-1|many|TRBJ2-1|TRBD1
CASIRRQGADNEQFF
TGCGCCAGCATCCGAAGGCAGGGGGCCGACAATGAGCAGTTCTTC